These 29 T cell receptor beta chains came from one sample sequenced in a study of cytomegalovirus exposure and HLA in healthy donors. PCR amplification relied on 60 Vbeta primers (plus 13 Jbeta primers). The table came from immunoSEQ multiplex PCR; TCRdb's copy has only in-frame clones and leaves some out. Of around 35,000 clones in the sample, around two thirds were seen once. The material sequenced was PBMCs. All receptors derive from a man in his thirties or forties in good health and CMV-seronegative.

This clone was observed a handful of times. The V gene is TRBV5-4, the J gene TRBJ1-1; D is ambiguous. The germline gives CDR1 SGHNT, CDR2 YYREEE (reference sequence). The CDR3 has 13 residues. V lost 3 bases, J lost 0 bases, and 6 bases lay in between. The chain's CDR3 is CASSSTMNTEAFF. Here the CDR3 DNA reads TGTGCCAGCAGCTCGACAATGAACACTGAAGCTTTCTTT. The whole variable domain, filled in from reference TRBV5-4 and TRBJ1-1, reads ETGVTQSPTHLIKTRGQQVTLRCSSQSGHNTVSWYQQALGQGPQFIFQYYREEENGRGNFPPRFSGLQFPNYSSELNVNALELDDSALYLCASSSTMNTEAFFGQGTRLTVV.

As for this clone: Other DNA sequences in this specimen translate into the identical CDR3. This rearrangement joins TRBV25-1 to TRBJ2-7, with a weak D call TRBD1 (5 bases). V lost 2 bases to trimming and J lost 3 bases, with 8 bases between them. CDR1 is MGHDK, CDR2 SYGVNS, per germline. The CDR3 loop spans 13 amino acids. For the CDR3, the DNA is TGTGCCAGCAGTGAAAGGGGTCTCTACGAGCAGTACTTC. This translates into CASSERGLYEQYF.

This clone is medium-sized. This chain connects TRBV6-4 to TRBJ2-3; TRBD2 aligns across 7 bases. The germline gives CDR1 MRHNA, CDR2 SNTAGT. V dropped 5 bases and J dropped 2; count of bases not matched to a gene: 4. The CDR3 covers 14 residues. The CDR3 sequence is CASSPSGATDTQYF. CDR3 bases: TGTGCCAGCAGTCCCAGCGGGGCCACAGATACGCAGTATTTT.

The table lists this clone with a few counts. The chain recombines TRBV9 with TRBJ2-7, with D hard to call. The CDR3 is made up of 13 amino acids. CDR1 is SGDLS, CDR2 YYNGEE, per germline. V lost 0 bases to trimming and J lost 6 bases, with 10 bases between them. Written as DNA, the CDR3 is TGTGCCAGCAGCGTAGATCATGTGTCCGAGCAGTACTTC. Protein product: CASSVDHVSEQYF.

The chain combines TRBV7-2 with TRBJ1-5; 10 bases line up with TRBD1. V lost 1 base and J lost 6; bases outside the gene matches: 15. The germline CDR1 and CDR2 sequences are SGHTA and FQGNSA. The CDR3 loop spans 19 amino acids. The CDR3: CASSLGWTGGLGGIQPQHF. CDR3 DNA: TGTGCCAGCAGCTTAGGTTGGACAGGGGGTCTAGGGGGGATTCAGCCCCAGCATTTT.

This clone was counted a few times. The V and J genes are TRBV6-7 and TRBJ1-2; 7 bases line up with TRBD1. TRBV6-7 qualifies as an ORF whose function is uncertain. The CDR3 loop spans 17 amino acids. V lost 4 bases and J lost 3; bases outside the gene matches: 14. The CDR3 region is CASSCLTPGTAYYGYTF. The CDR3 DNA follows: TGTGCCAGCAGTTGCCTCACCCCCGGGACAGCTTACTATGGCTACACCTTC.

This rearrangement joins TRBV5-4 to TRBJ1-1; TRBD1 is a possible D gene (5 bases). The germline V and J ends were trimmed by 4 bases and 0 bases, with 16 bases remaining between them. The CDR3 has 16 amino acids. Germline assignment: CDR1 SGHNT and CDR2 YYREEE (reference sequence). DNA for the CDR3: TGTGCCAGCAGCGAACCGGGGGTGACCTTGAACACTGAAGCTTTCTTT. This sequence encodes CASSEPGVTLNTEAFF.

V and J are TRBV5-1 and TRBJ2-5; a weak D match, TRBD1 (6 bases). Looked up from germline, CDR1 is SGHRS and CDR2 is YFSETQ. The CDR3 length is 13 residues. V was pared by 0 bases and J by 11 bases, with 14 bases between. The CDR3 DNA reads as TGCGCCAGCAGCTTGGTACAGGGAGAGGAGCAGTACTTC. The encoded protein is CASSLVQGEEQYF.

A single count supports this clone. V usage is TRBV7-9 and J usage is TRBJ2-7; 12 bases are shared with TRBD2. The CDR3 runs 15 residues. Per the germline V gene, CDR1 is SEHNR and CDR2 is FQNEAQ (reference sequence). J gave up 2 bases and V 2 bases, and 1 base lay outside the gene matches. The CDR3 DNA is TGTGCCAGCAGCTTAACTAGCGGGAGGACCTACGAGCAGTACTTC. It encodes CASSLTSGRTYEQYF.

The chain links TRBV30 to TRBJ1-1; the D is unclear. The V and J ends lost 2 bases and 4 bases respectively, with 11 bases between them. The CDR3 sequence is 13 residues long. Germline values: CDR1 GTSNPN, CDR2 SVGIG (reference sequence). DNA of the CDR3: TGTGCCTGGAGTTCAGGTGTGGGCACTGAAGCTTTCTTT. It yields the protein CAWSSGVGTEAFF.

The chain employs TRBV28 and TRBJ2-7, with TRBD1 matching 7 bases. Per the germline V gene, CDR1 is MDHEN and CDR2 is SYDVKM. The ends lost 6 bases at V and 6 bases at J; junction bases unmatched: 11. The CDR3 sequence is 14 residues long. CDR3 DNA sequence: TGTGCCAGCAGCCATGGGACAGTTCCTGGCGAGCAGTACTTC. It yields the protein CASSHGTVPGEQYF.

The chain is built from TRBV7-9 and TRBJ2-1; TRBD1 aligns across 7 bases. CDR1 SEHNR and CDR2 FQNEAQ come from the germline V gene (reference sequence). The CDR3 has 15 residues. The ends lost 5 bases at V and 4 bases at J; junction bases unmatched: 8. Written as DNA, the CDR3 is TGTGCCAGCAGCCCTACCGGGACAGCGTACAATGAGCAGTTCTTC. As protein: CASSPTGTAYNEQFF.

The chain recombines TRBV6-6 with TRBJ2-7; a possible D gene is TRBD1 (6 bases). Trimming shortened V by 6 bases and J by 2 bases, and 14 bases separated the two germline ends. The CDR3 length is 14 residues. Germline V gives CDR1 MNHNY, CDR2 SVGAGI (reference sequence). CDR3 nucleotide sequence: TGTGCCAGCAGACTCACGCAGGGGCCCTACGAGCAGTACTTC. Translated, it gives CASRLTQGPYEQYF.

This clone appeared once. The chain combines TRBV7-9 with TRBJ1-2; D might be TRBD1 (6 bases). Germline V gives CDR1 SEHNR, CDR2 FQNEAQ (reference sequence). The CDR3 has 15 residues. V was pared by 4 bases and J by 2 bases, with 14 bases between. The CDR3 nucleotides are TGTGCCAGCAGCTCTGGGGCAGGGGCCAACTATGGCTACACCTTC. Amino acids: CASSSGAGANYGYTF. Supplemented by reference TRBV7-9 and TRBJ1-2, the full variable domain reads DTGVSQNPRHKITKRGQNVTFRCDPISEHNRLYWYRQTLGQGPEFLTYFQNEAQLEKSRLLSDRFSAERPKGSFSTLEIQRTEQGDSAMYLCASSSGAGANYGYTFGSGTRLTVV.

The V gene is TRBV4-1, the J gene TRBJ2-1; TRBD2 matches 8 bases. This CDR3 is built from 17 residues. Looked up from germline, CDR1 is MGHRA and CDR2 is YSYEKL. Trimming removed 0 bases from V and 5 bases from J; junction bases left unmatched: 9. The CDR3 DNA reads as TGCGCCAGCAGCCAAGATTCAGCAGCGGGGGCCAACAATGAGCAGTTCTTC. Translated: CASSQDSAAGANNEQFF.

There are a few counts of this clone. The CDR3 nucleotides read TGTGCCAGTCAACAGGGCACTTTCACAGATACGCAGTATTTT. Its protein is CASQQGTFTDTQYF. The J gene is TRBJ2-3, the V gene TRBV28; TRBD1 is a possible D gene (6 bases). Germline V gene sequence: CDR1 MDHEN, CDR2 SYDVKM. With 9 bases removed from V and 2 bases from J, the gap between germline ends came to 15 bases. This CDR3 comprises 14 residues.

Note on this clone: The same CDR3 is also encoded by other DNA sequences in this sample. The chain carries TRBV18 and TRBJ1-1, with 11 bases aligning to TRBD1. The CDR3 runs 15 residues. The germline CDR1 and CDR2 sequences are KGHSH and LQKENI. V lost 4 bases, J lost 4 bases, and 5 bases stayed unmatched. Here the CDR3 reads CASSRTGGAGTEAFF. CDR3 coding DNA: TGTGCCAGCTCACGGACAGGGGGCGCAGGCACTGAAGCTTTCTTT.

This clone was seen more than once but under ten times. The chain employs TRBV30 and TRBJ2-1, with a weak D call TRBD2 (5 bases). Deletions cut 2 bases from V and 7 bases from J, with 9 bases between. Germline CDR1 and CDR2: GTSNPN and SVGIG (reference sequence). The CDR3 loop spans 12 amino acids. The DNA of the CDR3 is TGTGCCTGGAGTCGGCTAGCAAATGAGCAGTTCTTC. Encoded protein: CAWSRLANEQFF. Full variable domain (missing parts from reference TRBV30 and TRBJ2-1): SQTIHQWPATLVQPVGSPLSLECTVEGTSNPNLYWYRQAAGRGLQLLFYSVGIGQISSEVPQNLSASRPQDRQFILSSKKLLLSDSGFYLCAWSRLANEQFFGPGTRLTVL.

On this clone: A read error may account for a junction end that differs from germline. V and J are TRBV4-1 and TRBJ1-2, with TRBD1 identical over 9 bases. This CDR3 comprises 15 residues. Germline CDR1 reads MGHRA; CDR2 reads YSYEKL. As DNA, the CDR3 is TGCGCCAGCAGCCAAGCACAGGGGGCTGGATATGGCTACCCCTTC. This gives the protein CASSQAQGAGYGYPF.

The V and J genes are TRBV27 and TRBJ2-7; TRBD2 is a possible D gene (6 bases). The V and J ends lost 6 bases and 1 base respectively, with 13 bases between them. This CDR3 comprises 14 residues. Germline V gene sequence: CDR1 MNHEY, CDR2 SMNVEV (reference sequence). CDR3 bases: TGTGCCAGCAGCCCGGACTATAGATCCTACGAGCAGTACTTC. Translating gives CASSPDYRSYEQYF.

This chain links TRBV27 with TRBJ2-2; D might be TRBD1 (6 bases). The germline gives CDR1 MNHEY, CDR2 SMNVEV (reference sequence). Trimming removed 8 bases from V and 0 bases from J, with 16 bases in between. This CDR3 comprises 16 residues. CDR3 in amino acids: CASQHRDPTNTGELFF. CDR3 bases: TGTGCCAGCCAACACAGGGACCCTACGAACACCGGGGAGCTGTTTTTT.

The gene calls are TRBV19 and TRBJ1-5; TRBD1 is a possible D gene (6 bases). The V end lost 4 bases, the J end lost 1 base, and 14 bases lay between the germline ends. CDR1 LNHDA and CDR2 SQIVND come from the germline V gene (reference sequence). There are 16 residues in the CDR3. CDR3 DNA: TGTGCCAGTAGTACCCTCGGGGACACCAGCAATCAGCCCCAGCATTTT. Translation gives CASSTLGDTSNQPQHF.

This chain links TRBV7-9 with TRBJ2-1; D ambiguous. The V end lost 1 base, the J end lost 8 bases, and 12 bases lay between the germline ends. There are 14 residues in the CDR3. Germline values: CDR1 SEHNR, CDR2 FQNEAQ (reference sequence). The chain's CDR3 is CASSLGANTDEQFF. The CDR3 DNA sequence: TGTGCCAGCAGCTTAGGGGCCAACACGGATGAGCAGTTCTTC.

This clone appeared once. The CDR3 DNA reads as TGTGCCAGCATCGCAGGGGTTCGGGACAATGAGCAGTTCTTC. Translation: CASIAGVRDNEQFF. This chain connects TRBV6-6 to TRBJ2-1; the D gene is possibly TRBD1 (6 bases). CDR1 and CDR2 from the germline V gene are MNHNY and SVGAGI (reference sequence). V dropped 7 bases and J dropped 5 bases, with 15 bases sitting between them. The CDR3 contains 14 residues.

The chain is built from TRBV15 and TRBJ2-7; tentatively, D is TRBD1 (5 bases). The germline CDR1 and CDR2 sequences are LNHNV and YYDKDF (reference sequence). Trimming removed 7 bases from V and 0 bases from J, with 10 bases in between. This CDR3 has 13 residues. This chain's CDR3 is CATKLRGSYEQYF. The CDR3 region has the DNA TGTGCCACCAAATTAAGGGGCTCCTACGAGCAGTACTTC.

This clone showed up just once. The rearrangement uses TRBV7-9 and TRBJ2-5; the match to TRBD2 covers 12 bases. V gave up 1 base and J gave up 1 base; unmatched junction bases: 4. CDR3 length: 17 residues. From germline, CDR1 is SEHNR and CDR2 FQNEAQ (reference sequence). CDR3 loop: CASSLDGLAGTQETQYF. The CDR3 nucleotides read TGTGCCAGCAGCTTAGATGGACTAGCGGGAACCCAAGAGACCCAGTACTTC.

This chain connects TRBV2 to TRBJ2-7, with TRBD1 matching 8 bases. CDR1 is SNHLY, CDR2 FYNNEI, per germline. This CDR3 has 14 amino acids. V lost 3 bases to trimming and J lost 5 bases; unmatched junction nucleotides: 6. The CDR3 region has the DNA TGTGCCAGCAGTGACCCAGGGGGCCGGCACGAGCAGTACTTC. It is translated as CASSDPGGRHEQYF.

This clone was seen a handful of times. The chain carries TRBV6-1 and TRBJ1-1, with D possibly TRBD1 on 6 matching bases. V lost 3 bases, J lost 3 bases, and 23 bases lay in between. The germline V gene encodes CDR1 MNHNS and CDR2 SASEGT. This CDR3 has 18 residues. The CDR3 sequence is CASSDIFGPRGADTEAFF. The CDR3 DNA reads TGTGCCAGCAGTGACATTTTTGGGCCACGGGGGGCGGACACTGAAGCTTTCTTT.

The V and J genes are TRBV11-2 and TRBJ1-2; 8 positions match TRBD1. Germline CDR1 and CDR2: SGHAT and FQNNGV. Unmatched junction bases numbered 11, after V lost 4 bases and J lost 7 bases. The CDR3 runs to 15 residues. The CDR3 region is CASSSLQGALGGYTF. As DNA, the CDR3 is TGTGCCAGCAGCTCCCTGCAGGGGGCACTGGGTGGCTACACCTTC.